These T cell receptor beta chains were read from a single sample in a study of siplizumab effects on memory and regulatory T cells. These receptors' antigens are unknown. Produced via immunoSEQ multiplex PCR; TCRdb's table is partial and in-frame only. The sample has roughly 5,300 clones, 40% to 55% seen once. The sample taken for sequencing was CFSE-low (dividing) CD8+ T cells sorted from an allogeneic mixed lymphocyte reaction. Receptor source: a human donor in good health; the cells came from an allogeneic mixed lymphocyte reaction. Some clones in this sample may be carry-over from other donors' samples. Each CDR3 is given with its conserved first and last residue. The D gene is left open where the match is weak. The listing skips clone size in some rows; elsewhere it reads once, few, many or a size class.

TRBJ2-7 | . | . | TRBV15 | TGTGCCACCAGCAGAGTTCCGGGCGGGGAGCAGTACTTC | CATSRVPGGEQYF
TRBJ2-1 | . | . | TRBV15 | TGTGCCACAGGAGTGTTCTCCTACAATGAGCAGTTCTTC | CATGVFSYNEQFF
TRBJ1-1 | . | . | TRBV2 | TGTGCCAGCAGTGACACTCCGGGGTCCGAAGCTTTCTTT | CASSDTPGSEAFF
TRBJ2-1 | . | . | TRBV27 | TGTGCCAGCAGTTCTAGTGCCTACAATGAGCAGTTCTTC | CASSSSAYNEQFF
TRBJ2-7 | . | few | TRBV5-1 | TGCGCCAGCAGCTTGGGGTGGGCAGGGCAATACGAGCAGTACTTC | CASSLGWAGQYEQYF
TRBJ2-7 | . | few | TRBV7-9 | TGTGCCAGCAGCCCCCTCCCAGGGACACCCTCCTACGAGCAGTACTTC | CASSPLPGTPSYEQYF
TRBJ2-7 | . | once | TRBV5-6 | TGTGCCAGCAGCTACCCCGGGACGGGCTCCTACGAGCAGTACTTC | CASSYPGTGSYEQYF
TRBJ1-1 | . | . | TRBV27 | TGTGCCAGCAGTTTAGCAGTCTCGGTGAGGACTGAAGCTTTCTTT | CASSLAVSVRTEAFF
TRBJ2-7 | . | few | TRBV4-2 | TGTGCCAGCAGCCAATCAGGACTCCTGGACGAGCAGTACTTC | CASSQSGLLDEQYF
TRBJ1-1 | . | . | TRBV10-2 | TGCGCCAGCAGTGAGGAAAAGAGTAACACTGAAGCTTTCTTT | CASSEEKSNTEAFF
TRBJ2-5 | TRBD1 | few | TRBV6-5 | TGTGCCAGCAGTTTAAACTGGGACAGCCAAGAGACCCAGTACTTC | CASSLNWDSQETQYF
TRBJ1-2 | . | . | TRBV7-8 | TGTGCCAGCAGCCCCGGGACCGGGGAGGCCTTC | CASSPGTGEAF
TRBJ2-7 | TRBD2 | few | TRBV27 | TGTGCCAGCAGTTCCCTAGCGGGAGGGCCCCTGGGAGAGCAGTACTTC | CASSSLAGGPLGEQYF
TRBJ2-2 | . | once | TRBV29-1 | TGCAGCGTTTTATCTGGGTACACCGGGGAGCTGTTTTTT | CSVLSGYTGELFF
TRBJ2-7 | . | . | TRBV4-2 | TGTGCCAGCAGCCCCGGCGGATTAGCTGATTCCTACGAGCAGTACTTC | CASSPGGLADSYEQYF
TRBJ1-5 | . | . | TRBV6-1 | TGTGCCAGCAGTGAACAAGGGAATCAGCCCCAGCATTTT | CASSEQGNQPQHF
TRBJ2-3 | . | few | TRBV5-1 | TGCGCCAGCAGCTTGGAAGTAGCGGTTAGCACAGATACGCAGTATTTT | CASSLEVAVSTDTQYF
TRBJ2-7 | TRBD1 | few | TRBV11-2 | TGTGCCAGCAGCTTAGACGGCGGGACAGGGTACGAGCAGTACTTC | CASSLDGGTGYEQYF